The 10 T cell receptor beta chains listed next were all sequenced from one sample in a study of blood T cell repertoires in COVID-19. Measured with immunoSEQ multiplex PCR; TCRdb has only the in-frame clones, and not every one. The table has 200,000 or so clones, around 79% seen once. Material for sequencing was peripheral blood. The source of these receptors is a man in his fifties or sixties with active or convalescent COVID-19.

The chain couples TRBV6-2 or TRBV6-3 to TRBJ1-6; TRBD1 matches at 9 bases. V lost 5 bases, J lost 9 bases, and 8 bases stayed unmatched. This CDR3 is 15 amino acids long. CDR1 is MNHEY and CDR2 is SVGEGT in the germline V gene. CDR3 region: CASSLIGTGSSPLHF. The CDR3 DNA follows: TGTGCCAGCAGTCTTATCGGGACAGGGTCTTCACCCCTCCACTTT.

This chain joins TRBV7-3 and TRBJ1-2; weak D call: TRBD1 (5 bases). This CDR3 is built from 14 residues. CDR1 and CDR2 (germline): SGHTA, FQGTGA. Deletions cut 2 bases from V and 7 bases from J, with 14 bases between. The CDR3 DNA follows: TGTGCCAGCAGCTTACGGGGGACTCCCTCTGGCTACACCTTC. Amino acid sequence: CASSLRGTPSGYTF.

The chain joins TRBV5-1 to TRBJ2-3; 8 nucleotides agree with TRBD2. Losses at the gene ends were 5 bases for V and 3 bases for J; bases not matched to a gene: 8. The CDR3 extends over 15 amino acids. Germline CDR1 SGHRS, CDR2 YFSETQ. In DNA, the CDR3 is TGCGCCAGCAGAGGGGCGGCTAGCGGGACAGATACGCAGTATTTT. Protein product: CASRGAASGTDTQYF.

This chain links TRBV2 with TRBJ1-2; 8 nucleotides line up with TRBD1. The germline V gene has CDR1 SNHLY and CDR2 FYNNEI. Trimming cost V 6 bases and J 8 bases; bases outside gene matches: 14. The CDR3 is made up of 15 amino acids. CDR3: CASRSGVRQGSGYTF. CDR3 nucleotide sequence: TGTGCCAGCAGATCCGGGGTCAGACAGGGGAGCGGCTACACCTTC.

Comments on this clone: The sample contains more than one DNA sequence encoding this CDR3. The chain combines TRBV10-3 with TRBJ1-3; D ambiguous. Germline values: CDR1 ENHRY, CDR2 SYGVKD. The V end was cut by 8 bases, the J end by 1 base, with 3 bases between. The CDR3 extends over 11 amino acids. The CDR3 DNA is TGTGCCATCTCATCTGGAAACACCATATATTTT. Protein: CAISSGNTIYF.

The sample holds a few counts of this clone. The same CDR3 can be traced to other DNA sequences in this sample. The chain is built from TRBV27 and TRBJ2-1, with D unclear. The CDR3 is 13 residues long. Deletions cut 6 bases from V and 4 bases from J, with 10 bases between. Looked up from germline, CDR1 is MNHEY and CDR2 is SMNVEV (reference sequence). The CDR3 bases are TGTGCCAGCAGCTACAGAGAGTACAATGAGCAGTTCTTC. Translated, it gives CASSYREYNEQFF.

V is TRBV23-1 and J is TRBJ2-3; 7 bases agree with TRBD1. TRBV23-1 is noted as an ORF with a role that remains uncertain. The V segment lost 4 bases and the J segment 2 bases; nucleotides outside the gene matches: 9. The CDR3 has 16 residues. The CDR3 DNA follows: TGCGCCAGCAGTCGACAATCGGGACAGAACACAGATACGCAGTATTTT. Translating it yields CASSRQSGQNTDTQYF.

The chain joins TRBV27 to TRBJ2-4, with unresolved D. Per the germline V gene, CDR1 is MNHEY and CDR2 is SMNVEV (reference sequence). Trimming shortened V by 0 bases and J by 8 bases, and 8 bases separated the two germline ends. The CDR3 consists of 13 residues. CDR3 region: CASSLSFADIQYF. DNA for the CDR3: TGTGCCAGCAGTTTATCGTTTGCGGACATTCAGTACTTC.

The rearrangement uses TRBV9 and TRBJ2-2, with D tentatively TRBD2 (6 bases). Trimming left V 4 bases short and J 4 bases short, with 20 bases between. Germline CDR1 is SGDLS and CDR2 is YYNGEE. The CDR3 is made up of 17 amino acids. This CDR3 reads CASSSLGGRFGTGELFF. In nucleotides, the CDR3 is TGTGCCAGCAGCTCTTTGGGGGGACGGTTTGGCACCGGGGAGCTGTTTTTT.

The V call is TRBV4-2, the J call TRBJ2-1, with 7 bases lining up with TRBD2. The CDR3 is made up of 13 amino acids. With 4 bases clipped from V and 9 bases from J, the junction kept 6 bases outside the gene matches. In germline, CDR1 is LGHNA, CDR2 YNFKEQ. Here the CDR3 reads CASSPTSLGEQFF. The CDR3 DNA follows: TGTGCCAGCAGCCCGACTAGCTTAGGTGAGCAGTTCTTC.